Below are 20 T cell receptor beta chains sequenced from a single sample in a study of blood T cell repertoires in COVID-19. Repertoires were generated with immunoSEQ multiplex PCR, while TCRdb's copy carries only in-frame clones and drops some. This repertoire shows tens of thousands of clones, about nine tenths found once; its top ten account for about 2%. Sequenced sample: peripheral blood. These receptors originate from a man in his fifties with acute or convalescent COVID-19.

CDR3 sequence: CASSYARGQSTEAFF. In DNA form, the CDR3 reads TGTGCCAGCAGTTACGCAAGAGGACAGAGCACTGAAGCTTTCTTT. V and J are TRBV6-5 and TRBJ1-1, with a possible D match to TRBD1 (6 bases). The CDR3 spans 15 residues. The germline V gene has CDR1 MNHEY and CDR2 SVGAGI. Trimming removed 2 bases from V and 4 bases from J, with 14 bases in between.

V usage is TRBV4-1 and J usage is TRBJ1-2; TRBD1 is a possible D gene (6 bases). The CDR3 loop spans 16 amino acids. CDR1 MGHRA and CDR2 YSYEKL come from the germline V gene. Trimming took 0 bases from V and 4 from J, leaving 15 bases between them. In nucleotides, the CDR3 is TGCGCCAGCAGCCAAGAGGCGACAGGCCTTTTCTATGGCTACACCTTC. The encoded protein is CASSQEATGLFYGYTF.

This sequence joins TRBV19 and TRBJ1-5, with a tentative D call TRBD1 (6 bases). With 3 bases removed from V and 4 bases from J, the gap between germline ends came to 13 bases. CDR3 length equals 15 residues. Germline V gene data show CDR1 as LNHDA and CDR2 as SQIVND (reference sequence). The CDR3: CASSIIGQMNQPQHF. The CDR3 nucleotides are TGTGCCAGTAGTATTATAGGACAGATGAATCAGCCCCAGCATTTT.

The gene calls are TRBV6-2 or TRBV6-3 and TRBJ1-1, with unresolved D. The CDR3 loop spans 14 amino acids. The germline V gene has CDR1 MNHEY and CDR2 SVGEGT. Trimming left V 4 bases short and J 0 bases short, with 9 bases between. CDR3 residues: CASSFGGMNTEAFF. The CDR3 nucleotides read TGTGCCAGCAGTTTTGGAGGGATGAACACTGAAGCTTTCTTT.

This clone has only one observation. Its ends do not fully match the called genes, so a read error is possible. The CDR3 reads CASSSRDRGFAF. The CDR3 nucleotides are TGTGCCAGCAGCAGCCGGGACAGGGGTTTCGCCTTC. The chain uses TRBV3-1 (or the pseudogene TRBV3-2) and TRBJ1-2, with TRBD1 matching 10 bases. Germline V gene sequence: CDR1 LGHDT, CDR2 YNNKEL (reference sequence). CDR3 length equals 12 residues.

The rearrangement joins TRBV9 to TRBJ2-3; TRBD1 aligns across 9 bases. The V and J ends lost 3 bases and 1 base, in that order; junction bases with no gene match: 9. This CDR3 spans 17 amino acids. The V gene's germline CDR1 is SGDLS and CDR2 YYNGEE. In nucleotides, the CDR3 is TGTGCCAGCAGCGCGGCCCTACAGGGGGCACGCACAGATACGCAGTATTTT. Its translation: CASSAALQGARTDTQYF.

This chain uses TRBV9 with TRBJ2-1, with 8 bases aligning to TRBD1. Per germline, CDR1 SGDLS and CDR2 YYNGEE. V was pared by 1 base and J by 7 bases, with 13 bases of the junction left unmatched. The CDR3 extends over 17 amino acids. The CDR3 nucleotides read TGTGCCAGCAGCGTACAGGTAGCAGGGGGCGCAAGGAATGAGCAGTTCTTC. This codes for CASSVQVAGGARNEQFF.

The table lists this clone with a few counts. The rearrangement uses TRBV9 and TRBJ1-5; D call uncertain. Trimming took off 0 bases at V and 4 bases at J, with 8 bases between the two ends. The CDR3 totals 14 residues. Germline V gene lookup returns CDR1 SGDLS and CDR2 YYNGEE. CDR3 amino acids: CASSVGRDNQPQHF. CDR3 bases: TGTGCCAGCAGCGTAGGCCGGGATAATCAGCCCCAGCATTTT.

The chain combines TRBV11-2 with TRBJ2-1; D may be TRBD2 (5 bases). This CDR3 comprises 15 residues. Germline loops: CDR1 SGHAT, CDR2 FQNNGV. Trimming removed 0 bases at V and 6 bases at J, with 12 bases between. The CDR3 DNA is TGTGCCAGCAGCTTAGACGGGGTCGTTCGCAATGAGCAGTTCTTC. As protein: CASSLDGVVRNEQFF.

This chain uses TRBV11-2 with TRBJ2-1; possible D gene TRBD2, 5 bases. CDR1 and CDR2 (germline): SGHAT, FQNNGV. V was pared by 4 bases and J by 0 bases, with 16 bases between. This CDR3 has 17 amino acids. DNA for the CDR3: TGTGCCAGCAGCTCATTTCGGACTCTTGACTCCTACAATGAGCAGTTCTTC. It encodes CASSSFRTLDSYNEQFF.

The rearrangement uses TRBV5-1 and TRBJ2-3; TRBD2 aligns across 10 bases. The CDR3 extends over 16 amino acids. Germline lookup yields CDR1 SGHRS and CDR2 YFSETQ. Germline trimming cut 5 bases from V and 4 bases from J; bases unmatched to any gene: 10. The CDR3 spells CASRISGGAEPDTQYF. Here the CDR3 DNA reads TGCGCCAGCAGGATAAGCGGGGGGGCCGAACCAGATACGCAGTATTTT.

J is TRBJ2-7 and V is TRBV6-2 or TRBV6-3; 9 bases fit TRBD1. Trimming took 6 bases from V and 0 from J; bases not matched to a gene: 9. Germline CDR1 MNHEY, CDR2 SVGEGT. The CDR3 is made up of 16 amino acids. CDR3 amino acids: CASSPDRGLLSYEQYV. The CDR3 DNA reads TGTGCCAGCAGCCCCGACAGGGGGTTACTCTCCTACGAGCAGTACGTC.

This clone was seen only once. The chain has TRBV3-1 (or the pseudogene TRBV3-2) and TRBJ1-6; D is possibly TRBD1 (6 bases). V gave up 1 base and J gave up 8 bases, with 12 bases separating them. The CDR3 totals 15 residues. Germline loops: CDR1 LGHDT, CDR2 YNNKEL (reference sequence). The CDR3 DNA follows: TGTGCCAGCAGCCAAGCTCCACAGGGAGATTCACCCCTCCACTTT. It encodes CASSQAPQGDSPLHF.

A single count supports this clone. The chain recombines TRBV18 with TRBJ2-1, with 7 bases matching TRBD1. The junction had 9 bases not matched to a gene; V was cut back by 6 bases and J by 1 base. The CDR3 length is 16 residues. The germline gives CDR1 KGHSH, CDR2 LQKENI. The CDR3 protein is CASSSADRASYNEQFF. The CDR3 DNA reads TGTGCCAGCTCCTCCGCCGACAGGGCTTCCTACAATGAGCAGTTCTTC.

This chain uses TRBV5-1 with TRBJ2-3; TRBD2 might be the D (5 bases). The CDR3 extends over 13 amino acids. CDR1 is SGHRS and CDR2 is YFSETQ in the germline V gene. The V gene lost 7 bases and the J gene lost 0 bases, with 9 bases spanning the gap. CDR3 sequence (DNA): TGCGCCAGCCACCTAGCTAGCACAGATACGCAGTATTTT. It codes for CASHLASTDTQYF.

This rearrangement joins TRBV6-5 to TRBJ1-6, with D perhaps matching TRBD1 (6 bases). The CDR3 has 15 residues. The germline CDR1 and CDR2 sequences are MNHEY and SVGAGI. Trimming shortened V by 2 bases and J by 7 bases, and 12 bases separated the two germline ends. Written as DNA, the CDR3 is TGTGCCAGCAGTTACGTGGGGGCAAGGAATTCACCCCTCCACTTT. It encodes CASSYVGARNSPLHF.

The chain carries TRBV27 and TRBJ2-1; 11 nucleotides line up with TRBD2. The CDR3 totals 14 residues. Germline CDR1 and CDR2: MNHEY and SMNVEV (reference sequence). V was pared by 8 bases and J by 2 bases, with 2 bases of the junction left unmatched. The CDR3 DNA reads as TGTGCCAGCCGACTAGCGGGGACCTACAATGAGCAGTTCTTC. Protein sequence: CASRLAGTYNEQFF.

The genes are TRBV19 and TRBJ1-2, with 7 bases fitting TRBD1. V lost 3 bases and J lost 6; bases outside the gene matches: 7. This CDR3 is 14 amino acids long. Germline V lookup: CDR1 LNHDA, CDR2 SQIVND (reference sequence). In DNA form, the CDR3 reads TGTGCCAGTAGTATGGCGACAGGGACCGATGGCTACACCTTC. Its translation: CASSMATGTDGYTF.

The CDR3 sequence: CASSLLIRDSYTF. CDR3 in DNA: TGTGCCAGCAGTTTACTCATCCGGGACAGCTACACCTTC. The chain couples TRBV12-3 or TRBV12-4 to TRBJ1-2; TRBD1 is a possible D gene (6 bases). V dropped 2 bases and J dropped 9 bases, with 13 bases sitting between them. The CDR3 spans 13 residues.

The chain couples TRBV7-9 to TRBJ1-4; D remains unclear. The CDR3 consists of 13 residues. Deletions cut 2 bases from V and 5 bases from J, with 6 bases between. CDR1 SEHNR and CDR2 FQNEAQ come from the germline V gene (reference sequence). CDR3 bases: TGTGCCAGCAGCTTATTATCCAATGAAAAACTGTTTTTT. Protein: CASSLLSNEKLFF. The whole variable domain, filled in from reference TRBV7-9 and TRBJ1-4, reads DTGVSQNPRHKITKRGQNVTFRCDPISEHNRLYWYRQTLGQGPEFLTYFQNEAQLEKSRLLSDRFSAERPKGSFSTLEIQRTEQGDSAMYLCASSLLSNEKLFFGSGTQLSVL.